The text below deals with one T cell receptor beta chain. This specimen belongs to a study of OX40 agonist ivuxolimab in advanced cancers. Study context: As their treatment, patients were administered ivuxolimab, an agonistic anti-OX40 (CD134) antibody. The patients received ivuxolimab by intravenous route every 2 weeks at 0.01 to 10 mg/kg.

The CDR3 runs 14 residues. The V and J ends lost 6 bases and 4 bases respectively, with 16 bases between them. Per germline, CDR1 MNHNY and CDR2 SVGAGI (reference sequence). Sequencing was performed with immunoSEQ multiplex PCR; in TCRdb, only in-frame clones are kept and a portion is missing. The sample lists 90,000 to 100,000 clones; approximately 94% were seen once. Sample: CD4+ or CD8+ T cells sorted from blood, taken in a trial of the OX40 agonist ivuxolimab. This TCR was sampled from an adult with an advanced solid tumor such as melanoma, head and neck, liver or kidney cancer. The rearrangement links TRBV6-6 to TRBJ2-7, with a weak D call TRBD1 (5 bases). CDR3 bases: TGTGCCAGCAGCCAAGACAGACTCCTTTACGAGCAGTACTTC. Protein product: CASSQDRLLYEQYF.